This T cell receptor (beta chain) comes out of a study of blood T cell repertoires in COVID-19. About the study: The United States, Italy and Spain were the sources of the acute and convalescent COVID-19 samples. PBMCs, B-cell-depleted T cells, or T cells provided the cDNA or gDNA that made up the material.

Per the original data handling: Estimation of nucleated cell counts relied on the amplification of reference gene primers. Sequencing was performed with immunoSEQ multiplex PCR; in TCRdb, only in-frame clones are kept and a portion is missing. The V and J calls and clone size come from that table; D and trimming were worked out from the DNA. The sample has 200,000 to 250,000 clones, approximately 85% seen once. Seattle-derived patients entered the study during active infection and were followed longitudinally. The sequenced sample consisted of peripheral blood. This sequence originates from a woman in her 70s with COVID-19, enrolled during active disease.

The CDR3 region is CASSYDSPSAYEQYF. For the CDR3, the DNA is TGTGCCAGCAGTTACGACAGCCCCTCGGCCTACGAGCAGTACTTC. This chain joins TRBV6-5 and TRBJ2-7, with D maybe TRBD1 (5 bases). The CDR3 extends over 15 amino acids. V lost 2 bases and J 2 bases, leaving 13 bases between the germline ends. Germline loops: CDR1 MNHEY, CDR2 SVGAGI.